The T cell receptor beta chain under discussion was sequenced for a study of beta chain features in type 1 diabetes (dated 2018 in TCRdb). With respect to the entire study: Mean age, gender distribution, total cell number and subset yield did not differ between patients and healthy donors. A total of approximately 100,000,000 sorted cells were examined across all samples, and the number of cells per subset was strongly correlated with RNA yield. The study compared TCRB repertoires of sorted circulating CD4+ T cell subsets between recently diagnosed type 1 diabetes patients and matched healthy donors. Regulatory and stem cell-like memory subsets were obtained from only 8 patients and roughly 8 healthy donors, while naive and central memory subsets were obtained from all 30 or so donors. The paper as a whole reports these results and caveats: Naive, central memory and regulatory TCRB repertoires appeared more similar among patients than among healthy donors. Sequencing cDNA rather than genomic DNA could over-represent highly expressing activated cells, although activation and CD3 levels did not differ between groups. PCR might favor shorter templates, but patient and control samples were amplified and corrected together, so any skew would affect both groups equally. Because small numbers of individuals were included in the HLA sub-analyses, any influence of HLA type on TCRB rearrangement was left unresolved. A moderate but significant shortening of TCRB CDR3 length was observed in type 1 diabetes patients in all four CD4+ subsets. Fewer insertions and more nucleotide deletions at VDJ recombination sites were observed in patients with type 1 diabetes, implying thymic rearrangement abnormalities.

This clone was counted between two and nine times. Its antigen is still unknown. There are no base qualities to consult, and no much larger clone falls within one base. All of the isolated RNA was reverse transcribed with the High Capacity cDNA Reverse Transcription Kit, so expressed TCRB transcripts were sequenced. Deep immunoSEQ sequencing was applied to naive, central memory and regulatory T cell samples, giving an average of about 3.6 million total reads per sample. Sorted cells were lysed in RLT buffer, and RNA was extracted using DNase-treated RNeasy Micro or Mini kits according to cell number. Each cell subset was processed on its own to prevent cross-contamination, while patient and healthy donor samples were processed together. The immunoSEQ multiplex PCR was used to amplify TCRB sequences from cDNA, yielding 87-bp fragments that span the CDR3 region. Sequencing of the amplicons was done on the Illumina HiSeq platform. The study's processing was this. PCR bias was corrected computationally using synthetic template baselines, and reads within Hamming distance 2 were collapsed, with unmergeable singletons discarded. Reads were aligned against IMGT to assign V, D and J genes, CDR3 length and insertions or deletions at six rearrangement sites. Within each subset, clonotype counts were normalized to the number of sorted cells before true diversity and Gini coefficients were calculated with the tcR R package. The overlap coefficient, calculated on TCRB nucleotide sequences, was used to quantify repertoire sharing. In its TCRdb copy, this immuneACCESS table keeps in-frame sequences only and misses some clones. Where compared with another copy, unresolved V genes explain less than half of these, and the others have no known cause. V, J and clone size derive from that table, while D and trimming were established from the DNA sequence. The sample yields 300,000 or so clones; roughly 8% were counted once. The ten largest clones add up to around 0.44% of the sample.

V is pruned by 3 bases and J by 7 bases, leaving 9 bases of the junction without a gene match. CDR1 and CDR2, looked up from the germline V gene, are MNHNS and SASEGT. From cysteine to phenylalanine, the CDR3 is 17 amino acids long. Here the CDR3 DNA is all that survives: 51 bases in frame from base 1. Each donor gave one peripheral blood draw, roughly 110 mL on average, collected into heparinised tubes. Naive, central memory, regulatory and stem cell-like memory CD4+ T cells were sorted on a BD FACSAria II using a panel including CD45RO, CCR7, CD25, CD127, CD95 and CD27. Every sorted population had a purity above 95%. PBMCs were isolated right away by Lymphoprep density gradient centrifugation and were stained directly, without culture. Samples were stained and sorted in pairs, with one healthy donor and one patient per experiment, so that batch effects were minimized.

Recombination linked TRBV6-1 to TRBJ2-1; 13 nucleotides in the junction match TRBD2. Input material: central memory CD4+ T cells from blood. The TCR comes from a woman between 18 and 30 years old in good health. The sequence in DNA is TGTGCCAGCAGTGACGGGACTAGCGGGAAATGGGTAAATGAGCAGTTCTTC. It translates to CASSDGTSGKWVNEQFF.